The 23 T cell receptor beta chains below come from one sample, sequenced in a study of patients and donors after allogeneic stem cell transplantation. TCRdb re-called the RT-PCR reads with MiXCR, one entry per CDR3 protein. The repertoire holds 70,000 or so distinct CDR3 sequences, with 26% as singletons. Sequenced material: blood, either unsorted or a sorted T cell fraction (not recorded which). These receptors were collected from a human donor who was either an allogeneic HSCT recipient or a stem cell or donor lymphocyte infusion donor (not recorded which). It is not recorded whose cells these are; they may come from a transplant donor.

The V gene is TRBV5-1, the J gene TRBJ1-1; D gene uncertain. Per the germline V gene, CDR1 is SGHRS and CDR2 is YFSETQ. V lost 3 bases and J lost 2, with 14 bases in between. The CDR3 runs to 15 residues. The CDR3 DNA is TGCGCCAGCAGCTGGGTTGGCAGCGTTAACACTGAAGCTTTCTTT. Its protein is CASSWVGSVNTEAFF.

The genes are TRBV7-3 and TRBJ2-3, with 11 positions matching TRBD2. V gave up 10 bases and J gave up 4 bases; unmatched junction bases: 13. The germline V gene encodes CDR1 SGHTA and CDR2 FQGTGA. CDR3 size: 16 residues. CDR3 sequence (DNA): TGTGCCACCGTCCCAATGGCTAGCGGGAGGTCAGATACGCAGTATTTT. This codes for CATVPMASGRSDTQYF.

J is TRBJ1-1 and V is TRBV7-2, with D possibly TRBD1 on 5 matching bases. The CDR3 loop spans 17 amino acids. V lost 5 bases and J 8 bases, leaving 27 bases between the germline ends. The germline V gene has CDR1 SGHTA and CDR2 FQGNSA. CDR3 bases: TGTGCCAGCAGCCAATTCTTACTTACCGGGGACGGGCTCGAAGCTTTCTTT. Residues: CASSQFLLTGDGLEAFF.

This clonotype was counted only a few times. The CDR3 nucleotides read TGTGCCAGCAGTTTGAACGGAGACAGTGAGCAGTTCTTC. It translates to CASSLNGDSEQFF. The genes are TRBV12-3 or TRBV12-4 and TRBJ2-1; D may be TRBD1 (5 bases). Trimming stripped 3 bases from V and 9 bases from J, with 12 bases between. This CDR3 is built from 13 residues.

The rearrangement uses TRBV5-1 and TRBJ2-3; D might be TRBD2 (5 bases). V gave up 0 bases and J gave up 0 bases, with 8 bases separating them. CDR1 SGHRS and CDR2 YFSETQ come from the germline V gene. This CDR3 contains 15 residues. The CDR3 nucleotides are TGCGCCAGCAGCTTGGAGGACTGGAGCACAGATACGCAGTATTTT. The encoded protein is CASSLEDWSTDTQYF.

In its sample, this clonotype was seen a few times. The gene calls are TRBV20-1 and TRBJ2-7; D uncertain. CDR1 is DFQATT, CDR2 SNEGSKA, per germline (reference sequence). Deletions cut 6 bases from V and 3 bases from J, with 12 bases between. CDR3 length: 12 amino acids. For the CDR3, the DNA is TGCAGTGCCTCAGAACAGTTCTACGAGCAGTACTTC. Its protein product is CSASEQFYEQYF.

This clonotype was observed a handful of times. The chain combines TRBV12-3 or TRBV12-4 with TRBJ1-1; D perhaps matches TRBD1 (5 bases). Trimming took off 7 bases at V and 5 bases at J, with 14 bases between the two ends. CDR3 length equals 13 residues. In DNA form, the CDR3 reads TGTGCCAGCAAGGTGGGGGTTGGTACTGAAGCTTTCTTT. Amino acids: CASKVGVGTEAFF.

This clonotype has just a few counts. The V gene is TRBV29-1, the J gene TRBJ1-2; D uncertain. Trimming stripped 4 bases from V and 5 bases from J, with 11 bases between. The germline V gene has CDR1 SQVTM and CDR2 ANQGSEA. This CDR3 has 12 amino acids. The CDR3 DNA reads TGCAGCGTTGTGGGGTTAGGGTATGGCTACACCTTC. Translation gives CSVVGLGYGYTF.

The chain has TRBV5-5 and TRBJ2-6, with a tentative D call TRBD1 (5 bases). The CDR3 has 15 amino acids. V was cut by 3 bases and J by 2 bases, with 9 bases left in between. Germline V lookup: CDR1 SGHKS, CDR2 YYEKEE (reference sequence). This CDR3 is CASSSRVAGANVLTF. The CDR3 DNA is TGTGCCAGCAGCTCCAGGGTAGCTGGGGCCAACGTCCTGACTTTC.

This sequence joins TRBV2 and TRBJ2-3; D is perhaps TRBD2 (7 bases). Germline V lookup: CDR1 SNHLY, CDR2 FYNNEI. The CDR3 contains 14 residues. Trimming took 7 bases from V and 0 from J, leaving 11 bases between them. The DNA for the CDR3 is TGTGCCAGCATGGGGGGGCGAAGCACAGATACGCAGTATTTT. Translating it yields CASMGGRSTDTQYF.

This chain joins TRBV7-2 and TRBJ2-5, with 8 bases that match TRBD1. Trimming took 2 bases from V and 5 from J; bases not matched to a gene: 13. Germline-derived CDR1 and CDR2 are SGHTA and FQGNSA. The CDR3 extends over 17 amino acids. CDR3 amino acids: CASSLPYPDRDFETQYF. As DNA, the CDR3 is TGTGCCAGCAGCTTACCCTACCCGGACAGGGATTTTGAGACCCAGTACTTC.

The genes are TRBV10-3 and TRBJ2-5, with D maybe TRBD2 (5 bases). Trimming stripped 4 bases from V and 1 base from J, with 10 bases between. Per germline, CDR1 ENHRY and CDR2 SYGVKD. The CDR3 extends over 14 amino acids. CDR3 loop: CAISGAGTQETQYF. CDR3 coding DNA: TGTGCCATCAGTGGGGCGGGCACCCAAGAGACCCAGTACTTC.

The rearrangement links TRBV3-1 to TRBJ1-2; TRBD1 agrees at 7 bases. Trimming removed 0 bases from V and 1 base from J; junction bases left unmatched: 11. Germline values: CDR1 LGHDT, CDR2 YNNKEL (reference sequence). This CDR3 contains 18 residues. For the CDR3, the DNA is TGTGCCAGCAGCCAAGAAACAAGGACAGGTCCTTTTAACTATGGCTACACCTTC. Amino acids: CASSQETRTGPFNYGYTF.

This clonotype was counted a few times. The chain has TRBV6-6 and TRBJ2-7, with D possibly being TRBD1 (6 bases). Germline CDR1 is MNHNY and CDR2 is SVGAGI (reference sequence). The CDR3 loop spans 12 amino acids. Trimming shortened V by 7 bases and J by 5 bases, and 12 bases separated the two germline ends. In nucleotides, the CDR3 is TGTGCCAGCACTCCAGGGGTAGACGAGCAGTACTTC. Encoded protein: CASTPGVDEQYF.

The V call is TRBV20-1, the J call TRBJ2-5, with D perhaps TRBD2 (5 bases). This CDR3 contains 14 residues. Germline loops: CDR1 DFQATT, CDR2 SNEGSKA (reference sequence). V was clipped by 6 bases and J by 3 bases, with 17 bases between them. The CDR3 region has the DNA TGCAGTGCCCGACCCTCAGTCGGGGAAGAGACCCAGTACTTC. It specifies CSARPSVGEETQYF.

This clonotype has just a few counts. The gene calls are TRBV13 and TRBJ1-1, with 7 nucleotides matching TRBD1. With V trimmed by 6 bases and J by 5 bases, 12 bases remained unmatched. The CDR3 has 15 residues. Germline loops: CDR1 PRHDT, CDR2 FYEKMQ (reference sequence). CDR3 region: CASSQPDRAATEAFF. In nucleotides, the CDR3 is TGTGCCAGCAGTCAGCCCGACAGGGCGGCAACTGAAGCTTTCTTT.

V is TRBV24-1 and J is TRBJ1-5; no clear D gene. CDR1 is KGHDR and CDR2 is SFDVKD in the germline V gene. Trimming removed 7 bases at V and 5 bases at J, with 11 bases between. The CDR3 extends over 13 amino acids. CDR3 sequence reads: CATSDDSYQPQHF. The CDR3 nucleotides are TGTGCCACCAGCGATGATTCATATCAGCCCCAGCATTTT.

This clonotype turned up a few times. The J gene is TRBJ2-7, the V gene TRBV20-1, with D hard to call. This CDR3 comprises 13 residues. V was shortened by 1 base and J by 0 bases, with 7 bases between the two germline ends. Germline V gives CDR1 DFQATT, CDR2 SNEGSKA (reference sequence). CDR3 DNA sequence: TGCAGTGCTAGAGTGACAACCTCCTACGAGCAGTACTTC. This translates into CSARVTTSYEQYF.

This clonotype appeared a few times. V is TRBV9 and J is TRBJ2-2, with D uncertain. CDR3 size: 12 residues. CDR1 and CDR2 from the germline V gene are SGDLS and YYNGEE. Trimming removed 4 bases from V and 6 bases from J, with 7 bases in between. CDR3 loop: CASSPSPGELFF. DNA for the CDR3: TGTGCCAGCAGCCCCTCCCCCGGGGAGCTGTTTTTT.

This chain links TRBV5-1 with TRBJ1-2; TRBD1 might be the D (5 bases). The germline CDR1 and CDR2 sequences are SGHRS and YFSETQ. This CDR3 region has 16 residues. Trimming shortened V by 0 bases and J by 1 base, and 13 bases separated the two germline ends. The CDR3 DNA follows: TGCGCCAGCAGCTTGGAGTTCAGGACAATTAACTATGGCTACACCTTC. It translates to CASSLEFRTINYGYTF.

This clonotype was found a few times. The J gene is TRBJ1-1, the V gene TRBV5-1, with a possible D match to TRBD1 (5 bases). V gave up 5 bases and J gave up 3 bases, with 11 bases separating them. This CDR3 has 13 amino acids. Germline loops: CDR1 SGHRS, CDR2 YFSETQ. The CDR3 DNA sequence: TGCGCCAGCAGTGGAGGGGACGACACTGAAGCTTTCTTT. Translated, it gives CASSGGDDTEAFF.

The J gene is TRBJ2-1, the V gene TRBV5-1; 14 bases are shared with TRBD2. Germline V gene sequence: CDR1 SGHRS, CDR2 YFSETQ. Germline trimming cut 0 bases from V and 4 bases from J; bases unmatched to any gene: 3. The CDR3 has 17 amino acids. This chain's CDR3 is CASSLVGLAGVYNEQFF. The CDR3 region has the DNA TGCGCCAGCAGCTTGGTGGGACTAGCGGGGGTGTACAATGAGCAGTTCTTC. Looking up the rest from reference TRBV5-1 and TRBJ2-1 gives the full variable domain: KAGVTQTPRYLIKTRGQQVTLSCSPISGHRSVSWYQQTPGQGLQFLFEYFSETQRNKGNFPGRFSGRQFSNSRSEMNVSTLELGDSALYLCASSLVGLAGVYNEQFFGPGTRLTVL.

This clonotype was observed a few times. V usage is TRBV30 and J usage is TRBJ2-4, with D possibly TRBD1 on 6 matching bases. The CDR3 length is 12 residues. Germline CDR1 GTSNPN, CDR2 SVGIG (reference sequence). Trimming removed 0 bases at V and 9 bases at J, with 9 bases between. In nucleotides, the CDR3 is TGTGCCTGGAGTGTACAGGACAGCATTCAGTACTTC. Translating gives CAWSVQDSIQYF. The variable domain in full, with the rest retrieved from reference TRBV30 and TRBJ2-4, is SQTIHQWPATLVQPVGSPLSLECTVEGTSNPNLYWYRQAAGRGLQLLFYSVGIGQISSEVPQNLSASRPQDRQFILSSKKLLLSDSGFYLCAWSVQDSIQYFGAGTRLSVL.